The T cell receptor (beta chain) under discussion was sequenced for a study of CD8+ T cells in alopecia areata. About the research overall: For 6 to 18 months, tofacitinib was taken, and 6 months off drug followed.

Following extraction, RNA underwent reverse transcription to cDNA, which served as the sequencing template. Profiling relied on immunoSEQ multiplex PCR, and the TCRdb table lists in-frame clones only, not all of them. The repertoire holds 110,000 to 150,000 clones, roughly 50% seen once, with roughly 6.7% in the top ten. Sampling of alopecia areata patients yielded lesional scalp punch biopsies as well as peripheral blood. Researchers picked out CD4+ and CD8+ T cells from PBMCs by sorting. Study-wide points: Lesional scalp, especially alopecia totalis/universalis, showed higher clonality than normal scalp.

The V segment lost 3 bases and the J segment 5 bases; nucleotides outside the gene matches: 3. Germline assignment: CDR1 SNHLY and CDR2 FYNNEI. The CDR3 covers 14 residues. The table lists this clone with a few counts. The target antigen is unknown. This specimen was CD4+ T cells sorted from blood, taken at week 0. The TCR comes from a human donor with alopecia areata. This chain uses TRBV2 with TRBJ1-1; 10 nucleotides line up with TRBD1. CDR3 DNA: TGTGCCAGCAGTGAGGACAGGGGGGATACTGAAGCTTTCTTT. It codes for CASSEDRGDTEAFF.